A selection of T cell receptor beta chains follows, all from one sample in a study of T cell repertoires in cytomegalovirus infection. TCRdb re-called the reads with MiXCR, one entry per CDR3 protein. Among a few hundred thousand distinct CDR3 sequences, about 20% were seen once, and the ten largest hold roughly a fifth. These receptors' targets are unknown. The material sequenced was cultured PBMCs, taken from culture after CMV antigen stimulation. Receptors originate from a human donor in good health (CMV status not recorded). Some clones in this sample may be carry-over from other donors' samples. CDR3s include the opening cysteine and the closing phenylalanine or tryptophan. The D gene is left open where the match is weak. Clone size is given for some rows only: seen once, a few or many times, or a class if the clone is expanded.

J,size,D,V,CDR3,DNA
TRBJ2-1,-,-,TRBV3-1,CASSQDLAQSNEQFF,TGTGCCAGCAGCCAAGATCTAGCGCAAAGCAATGAGCAGTTCTTC
TRBJ2-7,many,-,TRBV7-2,CATNIGQHSYEQYF,TGTGCCACCAACATCGGACAACACTCCTACGAGCAGTACTTC
TRBJ1-2,few,-,TRBV14,CASSPSGDYGYTF,TGTGCCAGCAGCCCTAGCGGGGACTATGGCTACACCTTC
TRBJ1-5,-,-,TRBV28,CASSLYRVYSNQPQHF,TGTGCCAGCAGTTTATACAGGGTTTATAGCAATCAGCCCCAGCATTTT
TRBJ2-7,few,-,TRBV12-3/TRBV12-4,CASSYWTYEQYF,TGTGCCAGCAGTTACTGGACCTACGAGCAGTACTTC
TRBJ1-2,many,-,TRBV6-1,CASSEAVPNYGYTF,TGTGCCAGCAGTGAAGCAGTTCCTAACTATGGCTACACCTTC
TRBJ2-1,-,TRBD1,TRBV28,CAAVDYRGLSSYNEQFF,TGTGCCGCCGTGGATTACAGGGGGCTAAGCTCCTACAATGAGCAGTTCTTC
TRBJ1-5,-,TRBD1,TRBV19,CASSPTGVYQPQHF,TGTGCCAGTAGCCCGACAGGGGTCTATCAGCCCCAGCATTTT
TRBJ2-1,few,-,TRBV7-9,CASSSRLVHEQFF,TGTGCCAGCAGCTCCCGACTAGTCCATGAGCAGTTCTTC
TRBJ2-5,few,-,TRBV6-2/TRBV6-3,CASSKDRGYQETQYF,TGTGCCAGCAGTAAGGACCGCGGGTACCAAGAGACCCAGTACTTC
TRBJ1-1,many,-,TRBV7-2,CASSLVWNTEAFF,TGTGCCAGCAGCTTAGTTTGGAACACTGAAGCTTTCTTT
TRBJ1-4,-,-,TRBV20-1,CSASPFPKEKLFF,TGCAGTGCTAGCCCATTTCCAAAAGAAAAACTGTTTTTT
TRBJ1-6,many,-,TRBV6-5,CASSYMRGSRNSPLHF,TGTGCCAGCAGTTATATGAGGGGGTCTCGGAATTCACCCCTCCACTTT
TRBJ2-1,-,-,TRBV4-3,CASSQDGQGYNEQFF,TGCGCCAGCAGCCAAGATGGGCAGGGTTACAATGAGCAGTTCTTC
TRBJ2-2,-,TRBD2,TRBV20-1,CSASSGTTGELFF,TGCAGTGCTAGTAGCGGGACTACCGGGGAGCTGTTTTTT
TRBJ2-3,-,TRBD1,TRBV20-1,CSARSRDRGGTDTQYF,TGCAGTGCTAGAAGCCGGGACAGGGGAGGCACAGATACGCAGTATTTT
TRBJ2-2,few,-,TRBV6-1,CASNPGAANTGELFF,TGTGCCAGCAACCCAGGCGCTGCGAACACCGGGGAGCTGTTTTTT
TRBJ2-3,-,TRBD2,TRBV7-2,CASSSGLADRTDTQYF,TGTGCCAGCAGCTCCGGACTAGCGGACCGCACAGATACGCAGTATTTT
TRBJ2-3,-,TRBD2,TRBV12-3/TRBV12-4,CASSLSGTITDTQYF,TGTGCCAGCAGTTTGAGCGGGACGATCACAGATACGCAGTATTTT
TRBJ2-7,few,-,TRBV10-3,CAISESGTYEQYF,TGTGCCATCAGTGAGTCAGGAACCTACGAGCAGTACTTC
TRBJ2-7,many,TRBD2,TRBV7-2,CASSPPGLGAYGQYF,TGTGCCAGCAGCCCTCCGGGACTAGGAGCCTACGGGCAGTACTTC